The entry below describes one T cell receptor beta chain. Assignment of participants to cohorts was predicated upon participant-reported clinical history. Donors of Cohort 3 who recovered were those that had two negative PCRs, clearance, or symptom resolution. This specimen belongs to a study of blood T cell repertoires in COVID-19. Study summary: Sources were T cells, B-cell-depleted T cells, or PBMCs; the material itself was cDNA or gDNA.

The table came from immunoSEQ multiplex PCR; TCRdb's copy has only in-frame clones and leaves some out. The sample holds around 380,000 clones; over 75% are singletons and the top ten take 1% to 1.5%. The CDR3 sequence is 15 residues long. Germline V CDR1 and CDR2: MNHNS, SASEGT. V gave up 1 base and J gave up 5 bases, with 14 bases separating them. The sample consisted of PBMCs or T cells enriched from blood (not recorded which). This receptor was taken from a man aged 25 to 45 who had recovered from COVID-19. V usage is TRBV6-1 and J usage is TRBJ1-2; D is perhaps TRBD1 (5 bases). CDR3 region: CASSEEVGLSYGYTF. The CDR3 DNA reads as TGTGCCAGCAGTGAAGAAGTGGGGCTTTCGTATGGCTACACCTTC.